The 11 T cell receptor beta chains reported below all come from one sample, sequenced in a study of blood T cell repertoires in COVID-19. Generated by immunoSEQ multiplex PCR, the TCRdb table keeps only in-frame clones and is missing some. The sample includes tens of thousands of clones, about 73% of them seen just once. The sample comprised peripheral blood. The receptors originated from a woman in her seventies with acute or convalescent COVID-19.

This clone was observed a few times. This chain uses TRBV7-2 with TRBJ1-2; 10 bases fit TRBD1. Germline V gives CDR1 SGHTA, CDR2 FQGNSA. The CDR3 has 16 residues. V was pared by 5 bases and J by 4 bases, with 10 bases of the junction left unmatched. The CDR3 DNA is TGTGCCAGCAGCCCCAGACAGGGGGCGTTAGGCTATGGCTACACCTTC. Translating it yields CASSPRQGALGYGYTF.

This sequence joins TRBV11-2 and TRBJ2-5; D is unresolved. Trimming took off 7 bases at V and 2 bases at J, with 11 bases between the two ends. This CDR3 has 13 amino acids. Looked up from germline, CDR1 is SGHAT and CDR2 is FQNNGV. The CDR3 DNA reads as TGTGCCAGCACCCCGAGGCCGCAAGAGACCCAGTACTTC. It encodes CASTPRPQETQYF. The full variable domain, in which reference TRBV11-2 and TRBJ2-5 provide the parts outside the CDR3, is EAGVAQSPRYKIIEKRQSVAFWCNPISGHATLYWYQQILGQGPKLLIQFQNNGVVDDSQLPKDRFSAERLKGVDSTLKIQPAKLEDSAVYLCASTPRPQETQYFGPGTRLLVL.

V usage is TRBV3-1 (or the pseudogene TRBV3-2) and J usage is TRBJ2-5; TRBD2 is a possible D gene (7 bases). Trimming removed 4 bases from V and 5 bases from J, with 17 bases in between. Germline CDR1 LGHDT, CDR2 YNNKEL (reference sequence). CDR3 length equals 15 residues. As DNA, the CDR3 is TGTGCCAGCAGCCTCGAGGGGGGGGCCGACGAGACCCAGTACTTC. This encodes CASSLEGGADETQYF.

V is TRBV28 and J is TRBJ1-3, with D uncertain. CDR3 length equals 15 residues. Germline lookup yields CDR1 MDHEN and CDR2 SYDVKM. Between the trimmed V and J ends, which lost 4 bases and 4 bases, there was a span of 14 bases. The CDR3 protein is CASSSVSRGGNTIYF. The CDR3 DNA reads as TGTGCCAGCAGTTCAGTAAGCCGAGGAGGAAACACCATATATTTT.

The CDR3 spells CASSLGREGDTQYF. The CDR3 nucleotides are TGCGCCAGCAGCTTGGGCAGGGAAGGGGATACGCAGTATTTT. J is TRBJ2-3 and V is TRBV5-1; possible D gene TRBD1, 5 bases. This CDR3 region has 14 residues. The V gene lost 0 bases and the J gene lost 6 bases, with 11 bases spanning the gap. Per germline, CDR1 SGHRS and CDR2 YFSETQ.

This chain connects TRBV5-6 to TRBJ1-3, with TRBD1 as a possible D gene (6 bases). The CDR3 length is 15 residues. The V gene's germline CDR1 is SGHDT and CDR2 YYEEEE. Trimming took 4 bases from V and 0 from J, leaving 11 bases between them. The DNA of the CDR3 is TGTGCCAGCAGCACCGGGACACTCTCTGGAAACACCATATATTTT. Amino acids: CASSTGTLSGNTIYF.

This clone came up a few times. The chain combines TRBV5-1 with TRBJ1-3, with D possibly matching TRBD1 (6 bases). Germline V gene lookup returns CDR1 SGHRS and CDR2 YFSETQ. The CDR3 sequence is 16 residues long. Trimming left V 5 bases short and J 0 bases short, with 15 bases between. CDR3 nucleotide sequence: TGCGCCAGCAGTAGAGGACAGACCTCCTCTGGAAACACCATATATTTT. Amino acid sequence: CASSRGQTSSGNTIYF.

The chain combines TRBV10-3 with TRBJ2-2; 8 bases match TRBD1. From germline, CDR1 is ENHRY and CDR2 SYGVKD. The CDR3 has 22 residues. J was trimmed by 1 base and V by 7 bases; bases with no gene match: 26. In DNA, the CDR3 is TGTGCCATCAAAGATCCGTGGGATCGTGGGGGGTCCGGGACAGGGAACACCGGGGAGCTGTTTTTT. This codes for CAIKDPWDRGGSGTGNTGELFF.

This clone was seen ten or more times. The V and J genes are TRBV7-9 and TRBJ2-7, with TRBD2 matching 8 bases. CDR1 is SEHNR and CDR2 is FQNEAQ in the germline V gene (reference sequence). The V gene end was trimmed by 8 bases and the J gene end by 6 bases; junction bases not matched to a gene: 18. The CDR3 sequence is 16 residues long. The CDR3 protein is CASARPLAGLAGEQYF. CDR3 DNA: TGTGCCAGCGCACGACCCTTAGCGGGATTGGCGGGCGAGCAGTACTTC.

This chain links TRBV19 with TRBJ2-7, with D possibly matching TRBD2 (6 bases). The V end was cut by 2 bases, the J end by 0 bases, with 8 bases between. The CDR3 contains 14 residues. Looked up from germline, CDR1 is LNHDA and CDR2 is SQIVND (reference sequence). The CDR3 protein is CASSIWRDSYEQYF. In DNA, the CDR3 is TGTGCCAGTAGTATATGGCGGGACTCCTACGAGCAGTACTTC.

The rearrangement joins TRBV6-6 to TRBJ2-7, with D tentatively TRBD1 (5 bases). The CDR3 runs 14 residues. The germline V gene has CDR1 MNHNY and CDR2 SVGAGI (reference sequence). V was pared by 5 bases and J by 2 bases, with 13 bases between. For the CDR3, the DNA is TGTGCCAGCAGTGGAACAGGAATTACCTACGAGCAGTACTTC. It encodes CASSGTGITYEQYF.